The 15 T cell receptor beta chains given below trace back to one sample, sequenced in a study of cytomegalovirus exposure and HLA in healthy donors. Data came from immunoSEQ multiplex PCR; TCRdb stores just in-frame clones and leaves some out. The sample includes about 260,000 clones, about 90% of them seen just once. What was sequenced was PBMCs. The receptors here all came from a woman in her 30s in good health and CMV-seronegative.

This chain connects TRBV5-1 to TRBJ2-7; 7 bases align to TRBD2. The CDR3 runs to 14 residues. Looked up from germline, CDR1 is SGHRS and CDR2 is YFSETQ. After removal of 4 bases from V and 0 bases from J, the junction contained 4 bases not matched to a gene. CDR3 residues: CASSREGHSYEQYF. The DNA of the CDR3 is TGCGCCAGCAGCAGGGAGGGGCACTCCTACGAGCAGTACTTC.

This sequence joins TRBV9 and TRBJ2-5; D ambiguous. The CDR3 loop spans 14 amino acids. V shed 0 bases and J shed 2 bases, with 8 bases lying between them. The germline CDR1 and CDR2 sequences are SGDLS and YYNGEE. CDR3 DNA sequence: TGTGCCAGCAGCGTAGGTAGATTACAAGAGACCCAGTACTTC. Translation: CASSVGRLQETQYF.

The chain has TRBV5-6 and TRBJ2-2; 7 positions match TRBD2. This CDR3 has 17 amino acids. The germline V gene has CDR1 SGHDT and CDR2 YYEEEE. The trim removed 4 bases at V and 2 bases at J, leaving 11 bases unmatched. CDR3 sequence (DNA): TGTGCCAGCAGCAGTTTACGGCGGGAGTCTAACACCGGGGAGCTGTTTTTT. Amino acids: CASSSLRRESNTGELFF. Full variable domain (missing parts from reference TRBV5-6 and TRBJ2-2): DAGVTQSPTHLIKTRGQQVTLRCSPKSGHDTVSWYQQALGQGPQFIFQYYEEEERQRGNFPDRFSGHQFPNYSSELNVNALLLGDSALYLCASSSLRRESNTGELFFGEGSRLTVL.

CDR3: CASRETGNNQPQHF. CDR3 coding DNA: TGTGCCAGCAGGGAGACAGGGAACAATCAGCCCCAGCATTTT. The V and J genes are TRBV27 and TRBJ1-5, with TRBD1 matching over 7 bases. The CDR3 totals 14 residues. The V segment lost 6 bases and the J segment 3 bases; nucleotides outside the gene matches: 5. Looked up from germline, CDR1 is MNHEY and CDR2 is SMNVEV (reference sequence).

The chain recombines TRBV6-6 with TRBJ2-3, with 8 bases that match TRBD1. The V gene's germline CDR1 is MNHNY and CDR2 SVGAGI (reference sequence). Germline trimming cut 5 bases from V and 2 bases from J; bases unmatched to any gene: 6. The CDR3 has 15 amino acids. The CDR3 reads CASSQTGGYTDTQYF. The CDR3 DNA sequence: TGTGCCAGCAGTCAAACAGGGGGTTACACAGATACGCAGTATTTT.

DNA for the CDR3: TGTGCCAGCAGTTTAAGGACGGGCACTAACTATGGCTACACCTTC. Translation gives CASSLRTGTNYGYTF. This sequence joins TRBV7-9 and TRBJ1-2; D is unclear. CDR1 and CDR2 from the germline V gene are SEHNR and FQNEAQ (reference sequence). This CDR3 is 15 amino acids long. V lost 6 bases, J lost 0 bases, and 14 bases lay in between. The full variable domain, with the rest looked up from reference TRBV7-9 and TRBJ1-2, is DTGVSQNPRHKITKRGQNVTFRCDPISEHNRLYWYRQTLGQGPEFLTYFQNEAQLEKSRLLSDRFSAERPKGSFSTLEIQRTEQGDSAMYLCASSLRTGTNYGYTFGSGTRLTVV.

This chain connects TRBV6-5 to TRBJ2-5; 12 bases are shared with TRBD2. The V gene's germline CDR1 is MNHEY and CDR2 SVGAGI. This CDR3 is 15 amino acids long. Germline trimming cut 6 bases from V and 5 bases from J; bases unmatched to any gene: 7. The CDR3 DNA reads TGTGCCAGCAGCCTAGGACTAGCGGGAATTGAGACCCAGTACTTC. This codes for CASSLGLAGIETQYF.

The rearrangement links TRBV11-3 to TRBJ1-4; TRBD1 matches 11 bases. Germline V gives CDR1 SGHNT, CDR2 YENEEA. The CDR3 is 16 amino acids. J lost 3 bases, V lost 5 bases, and 5 bases had no gene match. CDR3 amino acids: CASSTGQGAPNEKLFF. The CDR3 region has the DNA TGTGCCAGCAGCACCGGACAGGGGGCGCCTAATGAAAAACTGTTTTTT.

V is TRBV18 and J is TRBJ2-1; TRBD2 agrees at 14 bases. Germline CDR1 and CDR2: KGHSH and LQKENI. The V segment lost 0 bases and the J segment 10 bases; nucleotides outside the gene matches: 5. The CDR3 covers 16 residues. The CDR3 is CASSPPGTSGSGEQFF. CDR3 DNA sequence: TGTGCCAGCTCACCACCCGGGACTAGCGGGAGTGGGGAGCAGTTCTTC.

The J gene is TRBJ2-5, the V gene TRBV7-2; D remains unclear. The CDR3 is 15 residues long. CDR1 and CDR2 from the germline V gene are SGHTA and FQGNSA. Trimming removed 2 bases at V and 0 bases at J, with 10 bases between. The CDR3 DNA reads as TGTGCCAGCAGCTTAATGGTCCAGTACCAAGAGACCCAGTACTTC. Translated: CASSLMVQYQETQYF.

The J gene is TRBJ2-5, the V gene TRBV6-5; 8 bases agree with TRBD2. CDR1 MNHEY and CDR2 SVGAGI come from the germline V gene. With V trimmed by 1 base and J by 2 bases, 6 bases remained unmatched. CDR3 length: 16 amino acids. The CDR3 region is CASSYYPVAGQETQYF. The CDR3, as DNA: TGTGCCAGCAGTTACTATCCGGTAGCGGGACAAGAGACCCAGTACTTC.

The count of this clone is one. This chain connects TRBV7-9 to TRBJ2-1; possibly TRBD1 or TRBD2 for D (6 bases each). Germline CDR1 and CDR2: SEHNR and FQNEAQ (reference sequence). With 11 bases removed from V and 6 bases from J, the gap between germline ends came to 17 bases. CDR3 length equals 13 residues. The CDR3 DNA sequence: TGTGCCGCATCCTCGGGGGCGAGCAATGAGCAGTTCTTC. Protein product: CAASSGASNEQFF.

The chain recombines TRBV7-9 with TRBJ2-3, with D unresolved. The germline V gene has CDR1 SEHNR and CDR2 FQNEAQ (reference sequence). The CDR3 covers 15 residues. V dropped 5 bases and J dropped 0 bases, with 12 bases sitting between them. The DNA of the CDR3 is TGTGCCAGCAGCCTAAAGAGAGCGAGCACAGATACGCAGTATTTT. It is translated as CASSLKRASTDTQYF.

The V gene is TRBV19, the J gene TRBJ1-2; D is unclear. In germline, CDR1 is LNHDA, CDR2 SQIVND (reference sequence). V dropped 3 bases and J dropped 0 bases, with 5 bases sitting between them. This CDR3 is 13 amino acids long. CDR3 sequence: CASSIETNYGYTF. The CDR3 coding sequence is TGTGCCAGTAGTATCGAGACTAACTATGGCTACACCTTC.

This chain uses TRBV7-6 with TRBJ2-3; TRBD2 is a possible D gene (5 bases). The CDR3 runs to 15 residues. Germline V CDR1 and CDR2: SGHVS, FNYEAQ. V was shortened by 0 bases and J by 2 bases, with 9 bases between the two germline ends. CDR3 region: CASSLASAYTDTQYF. DNA of the CDR3: TGTGCCAGCAGCTTAGCTAGCGCTTACACAGATACGCAGTATTTT. The full variable domain, completed using reference TRBV7-6 and TRBJ2-3, is GAGVSQSPRYKVTKRGQDVALRCDPISGHVSLYWYRQALGQGPEFLTYFNYEAQQDKSGLPNDRFSAERPEGSISTLTIQRTEQRDSAMYRCASSLASAYTDTQYFGPGTRLTVL.